This T cell receptor beta chain was identified in a study of T cells after yellow fever vaccination. This clonotype was counted between two and nine times. The CDR3 extends over 14 amino acids. CDR1 and CDR2 (germline): KGHSH, LQKENI. The ends lost 3 bases at V and 3 bases at J; junction bases unmatched: 4. Template switching with 5'RACE generated the TCR cDNA and added a universal primer site and UMIs. One entry per CDR3 protein, called by TCRdb with MiXCR from the 5' RACE reads. Of some 500,000 distinct CDR3 sequences listed, less than 15% are singletons. The clonotype was recovered from a man aged 30-40 years who received the YFV17D yellow fever vaccine. The chain couples TRBV18 to TRBJ2-5; 7 bases map to TRBD1. The sequencing used PBMCs, collected on the day of the yellow fever booster vaccination. CDR3 nucleotides: TGTGCCAGCTCACCTGGGGACAGCGAAGAGACCCAGTACTTC. Translating gives CASSPGDSEETQYF.